These 4 T cell receptor beta chains were all obtained from the same sample, sequenced in a study of T cell changes during pregnancy in multiple sclerosis. The method was immunoSEQ multiplex PCR; TCRdb's version includes in-frame clones alone and lacks a portion of them. The table has about 93,000 clones, approximately 92% seen once. This sample comprised peripheral blood, obtained after pregnancy. Source of these receptors: a female donor with multiple sclerosis, enrolled in a pregnancy study.

The rearrangement links TRBV6-1 to TRBJ2-1; 8 bases are shared with TRBD1. The germline gives CDR1 MNHNS, CDR2 SASEGT. The CDR3 is 15 amino acids. V trimming: 8 bases; J trimming: 4 bases; junction bases outside the gene matches: 10. The CDR3 loop is CASLFDRGLYNEQFF. The CDR3 region has the DNA TGTGCCAGCTTGTTTGACAGGGGACTTTACAATGAGCAGTTCTTC.

The chain recombines TRBV2 with TRBJ1-4; 7 bases fit TRBD1. V shed 9 bases, J shed 4 bases, and the junction held 8 bases outside the gene matches. Germline V gives CDR1 SNHLY, CDR2 FYNNEI. CDR3 length: 14 amino acids. CDR3 coding DNA: TGTGCCAGTCCCCGACAGGGCAATAATGAAAAACTGTTTTTT. Its translation is CASPRQGNNEKLFF. Full variable domain (rest looked up from reference TRBV2 and TRBJ1-4): EPEVTQTPSHQVTQMGQEVILRCVPISNHLYFYWYRQILGQKVEFLVSFYNNEISEKSEIFDDQFSVERPDGSNFTLKIRSTKLEDSAMYFCASPRQGNNEKLFFGSGTQLSVL.

The genes are TRBV27 and TRBJ1-5; no clear D gene. The CDR3 loop spans 13 amino acids. Germline CDR1 is MNHEY and CDR2 is SMNVEV (reference sequence). Trimming left V 2 bases short and J 4 bases short, with 6 bases between. The CDR3: CASSLGSNQPQHF. As DNA, the CDR3 is TGTGCCAGCAGTTTAGGGAGTAATCAGCCCCAGCATTTT.

The chain combines TRBV11-1 with TRBJ1-5; D is ambiguous. The V gene's germline CDR1 is SGHAT and CDR2 FQDESV (reference sequence). The V end lost 5 bases, the J end lost 7 bases, and 12 bases lay between the germline ends. CDR3 length equals 13 residues. CDR3 in amino acids: CASSGGRGQPQHF. The DNA of the CDR3 is TGTGCCAGCAGCGGAGGTCGAGGACAGCCCCAGCATTTT.